These 31 T cell receptor beta chains came from one sample sequenced in a study of STAT5B mutations in CD4+ large granular lymphocyte leukemia. Profiled with immunoSEQ multiplex PCR; TCRdb holds only in-frame clones, not every one. The sample has some 34,000 clones; approximately 82% are singletons. Material for sequencing was CD4+ T cells from blood buffy coats. Receptor source: a human donor in good health.

This clone was recorded a few times. The V gene is TRBV5-1, the J gene TRBJ2-6; D could derive from TRBD1 or TRBD2 (6 bases each). Trimming took 1 base from V and 2 from J, leaving 16 bases between them. CDR1 and CDR2 from the germline V gene are SGHRS and YFSETQ. This CDR3 comprises 18 residues. CDR3 bases: TGCGCCAGCAGCTTGAGGGGGGCCACATCGCCTGGGGCCAACGTCCTGACTTTC. Its protein is CASSLRGATSPGANVLTF.

The J gene is TRBJ1-3, the V gene TRBV7-9, with a tentative D call TRBD1 (5 bases). CDR1 and CDR2 (germline): SEHNR, FQNEAQ (reference sequence). The CDR3 consists of 16 residues. Trimming took 4 bases from V and 3 from J, leaving 16 bases between them. Written as DNA, the CDR3 is TGTGCCAGCAGCTCGGGACCGTCGCTGAGTGGAAACACCATATATTTT. Its protein is CASSSGPSLSGNTIYF.

The chain joins TRBV2 to TRBJ2-1; D remains ambiguous. Germline lookup yields CDR1 SNHLY and CDR2 FYNNEI. V was clipped by 4 bases and J by 6 bases, with 7 bases between them. The CDR3 has 12 amino acids. The CDR3 region is CASSVLANEQFF. DNA for the CDR3: TGTGCCAGCAGTGTTTTGGCCAATGAGCAGTTCTTC.

This sequence joins TRBV7-2 and TRBJ1-5; perhaps TRBD1 as D (5 bases). There are 13 residues in the CDR3. The V end lost 4 bases, the J end lost 7 bases, and 11 bases lay between the germline ends. The germline gives CDR1 SGHTA, CDR2 FQGNSA. Written as DNA, the CDR3 is TGTGCCAGCAGCTGGGGGTTGGGGCAGCCCCAGCATTTT. Translation: CASSWGLGQPQHF.

This chain uses TRBV7-2 with TRBJ1-1, with a tentative D call TRBD1 (5 bases). This CDR3 comprises 11 residues. CDR1 is SGHTA and CDR2 is FQGNSA in the germline V gene. The V and J ends lost 3 bases and 10 bases respectively, with 9 bases between them. DNA for the CDR3: TGTGCCAGCAGCTTCGGGACCTCAGCTTTCTTT. Amino acids: CASSFGTSAFF.

This clone was seen only once. The J gene is TRBJ1-5, the V gene TRBV13, with D perhaps TRBD1 (5 bases). This CDR3 comprises 16 residues. The germline V and J ends were trimmed by 5 bases and 4 bases, with 18 bases remaining between them. CDR1 is PRHDT, CDR2 FYEKMQ, per germline (reference sequence). CDR3 loop: CASSRGRGGGNQPQHF. In DNA, the CDR3 is TGTGCCAGCAGCCGAGGGCGGGGGGGAGGTAATCAGCCCCAGCATTTT.

V and J are TRBV7-9 and TRBJ2-1; D is undetermined. V gave up 6 bases and J gave up 7 bases, with 16 bases separating them. The germline V gene encodes CDR1 SEHNR and CDR2 FQNEAQ (reference sequence). The CDR3 runs 14 residues. The CDR3 nucleotides are TGTGCCAGCAGTCTCATGGCTGGGTATAATGAGCAGTTCTTC. It codes for CASSLMAGYNEQFF.

The chain combines TRBV7-9 with TRBJ2-2; D remains ambiguous. The germline V gene has CDR1 SEHNR and CDR2 FQNEAQ (reference sequence). The germline V and J ends were trimmed by 0 bases and 4 bases, with 9 bases remaining between them. This CDR3 contains 15 residues. The CDR3 bases are TGTGCCAGCAGCTTAGCTAAGGGATTCACCGGGGAGCTGTTTTTT. Translated: CASSLAKGFTGELFF.

The chain recombines TRBV14 with TRBJ2-7; TRBD2 aligns across 7 bases. From germline, CDR1 is SGHDN and CDR2 FVKESK. This CDR3 is 15 amino acids long. The V and J ends lost 0 bases and 8 bases, in that order; junction bases with no gene match: 10. CDR3 loop: CASSQDTGGLLQQYF. Here the CDR3 DNA reads TGTGCCAGCAGCCAAGACACGGGGGGACTTCTCCAGCAGTACTTC.

This clone has more than one count but fewer than ten. The chain combines TRBV15 with TRBJ1-1, with D maybe TRBD1 (6 bases). With 3 bases removed from V and 1 base from J, the gap between germline ends came to 9 bases. CDR3 size: 14 residues. Germline CDR1 is LNHNV and CDR2 is YYDKDF (reference sequence). The CDR3 loop is CATSREDRNTEAFF. The CDR3 DNA reads as TGTGCCACCAGCAGGGAGGACAGGAACACTGAAGCTTTCTTT.

This clone came up a few times. This chain connects TRBV11-2 to TRBJ1-2; D possibly corresponds to TRBD1 (5 bases). This CDR3 is 13 amino acids long. V lost 5 bases to trimming and J lost 2 bases, with 9 bases between them. Germline CDR1 and CDR2: SGHAT and FQNNGV. The CDR3 is CASSQGLNYGYTF. The CDR3 DNA reads as TGTGCCAGCAGCCAGGGCCTAAACTATGGCTACACCTTC.

V and J are TRBV5-5 and TRBJ2-3; 8 bases fit TRBD1. The germline CDR1 and CDR2 sequences are SGHKS and YYEKEE (reference sequence). V lost 4 bases to trimming and J lost 6 bases; unmatched junction nucleotides: 10. The CDR3 length is 15 residues. CDR3 residues: CASSRTGTFPDTQYF. The CDR3 nucleotides are TGTGCCAGCAGCCGGACAGGGACATTCCCGGATACGCAGTATTTT.

The chain recombines TRBV18 with TRBJ2-5, with TRBD1 matching over 9 bases. TRBJ2-7 explains the end of the DNA better; the J call may be wrong. The CDR3 is 14 residues long. Germline CDR1 is KGHSH and CDR2 is LQKENI. The CDR3 reads CASSRQGGGYEQYF. CDR3 coding DNA: TGTGCCAGCTCGCGACAGGGGGGGGGATACGAGCAGTACTTC.

The rearrangement joins TRBV19 to TRBJ2-1; D remains unclear. Trimming removed 6 bases from V and 4 bases from J, with 13 bases in between. Germline CDR1 reads LNHDA; CDR2 reads SQIVND (reference sequence). The CDR3 sequence is 14 residues long. CDR3 protein: CASRSSLSYNEQFF. DNA of the CDR3: TGTGCCAGTAGATCGAGTTTATCGTACAATGAGCAGTTCTTC.

The rearrangement uses TRBV7-3 and TRBJ2-7; possibly TRBD2 for D (5 bases). Germline-derived CDR1 and CDR2 are SGHTA and FQGTGA. Trimming pared 3 bases from V and 11 bases from J, leaving 20 bases between. The CDR3 has 14 residues. In DNA form, the CDR3 reads TGTGCCAGCAGCTTGGACTCTACCCCAAACACAAAGTACTTC. This codes for CASSLDSTPNTKYF.

This chain links TRBV4-1 with TRBJ2-5; no definite D call. CDR1 MGHRA and CDR2 YSYEKL come from the germline V gene. V was trimmed by 1 base and J by 3 bases, leaving 6 bases between them. This CDR3 is 13 amino acids long. The CDR3 sequence is CASSQVYKETQYF. Here the CDR3 DNA reads TGCGCCAGCAGCCAAGTCTACAAAGAGACCCAGTACTTC.

The chain couples TRBV2 to TRBJ2-5; 9 positions agree with TRBD2. The CDR3 is made up of 16 amino acids. V was clipped by 6 bases and J by 2 bases; unmatched bases: 10. Germline V gene lookup returns CDR1 SNHLY and CDR2 FYNNEI. CDR3 DNA sequence: TGTGCCAGCAGCCTAGGGAGCGGGGGGCCGCAAGAGACCCAGTACTTC. Amino acid sequence: CASSLGSGGPQETQYF.

The rearrangement joins TRBV6-6 to TRBJ1-6; tentatively, D is TRBD1 (5 bases). V shed 6 bases and J shed 4 bases, with 13 bases lying between them. The CDR3 runs to 15 residues. Germline V gives CDR1 MNHNY, CDR2 SVGAGI (reference sequence). The CDR3 protein is CASSSLGGYNSPLHF. The CDR3, as DNA: TGTGCCAGCAGCTCCCTGGGGGGGTATAATTCACCCCTCCACTTT.

The genes are TRBV9 and TRBJ2-7; D is ambiguous. CDR1 and CDR2 from the germline V gene are SGDLS and YYNGEE. Between the trimmed V and J ends, which lost 2 bases and 2 bases, there was a span of 11 bases. The CDR3 contains 14 residues. CDR3 nucleotides: TGTGCCAGCAGCGTTTCAGCCAACCCCTACGAGCAGTACTTC. Protein: CASSVSANPYEQYF.

The rearrangement uses TRBV5-1 and TRBJ2-7; 13 bases are shared with TRBD2. This CDR3 has 17 amino acids. Germline V gene sequence: CDR1 SGHRS, CDR2 YFSETQ. Trimming took 4 bases from V and 2 from J; bases not matched to a gene: 9. The CDR3 sequence is CASSLGLAGVPPYEQYF. In DNA, the CDR3 is TGCGCCAGCAGCCTTGGACTAGCGGGAGTTCCCCCCTACGAGCAGTACTTC.

This clone was found a few times. The gene calls are TRBV10-3 and TRBJ1-2, with D perhaps TRBD1 (5 bases). V lost 6 bases, J lost 6 bases, and 14 bases lay in between. CDR1 is ENHRY and CDR2 is SYGVKD in the germline V gene. The CDR3 is 13 residues long. This CDR3 is CAIRKGSEDGYTF. In nucleotides, the CDR3 is TGTGCCATCAGAAAGGGGTCAGAGGATGGCTACACCTTC.

The rearrangement links TRBV29-1 to TRBJ2-1; 13 nucleotides agree with TRBD2. V trimming: 7 bases; J trimming: 1 base; junction bases outside the gene matches: 7. The CDR3 contains 16 residues. Per germline, CDR1 SQVTM and CDR2 ANQGSEA. CDR3 protein: CSGTSGSGGSYNEQFF. The DNA for the CDR3 is TGCAGCGGGACTAGCGGGAGTGGAGGGTCCTACAATGAGCAGTTCTTC.

The J gene is TRBJ2-7, the V gene TRBV5-1, with 7 bases aligning to TRBD2. This CDR3 has 14 residues. CDR1 SGHRS and CDR2 YFSETQ come from the germline V gene. The J segment lost 0 bases and the V segment lost 4 bases, leaving 4 bases of the junction unmatched. CDR3 sequence reads: CASSSGTPSYEQYF. The CDR3 bases are TGCGCCAGCAGCAGCGGGACGCCCTCCTACGAGCAGTACTTC.

V and J are TRBV4-3 and TRBJ2-3; D gene uncertain. Per the germline V gene, CDR1 is LGHNA and CDR2 is YSLEER. The CDR3 is 13 amino acids. Trimming took off 1 base at V and 2 bases at J, with 4 bases between the two ends. The CDR3 coding sequence is TGCGCCAGCAGCCAAGGGAACACAGATACGCAGTATTTT. It is translated as CASSQGNTDTQYF.

This rearrangement joins TRBV9 to TRBJ1-2; D gene uncertain. The CDR3 has 14 amino acids. Trimming stripped 0 bases from V and 2 bases from J, with 8 bases between. The germline V gene has CDR1 SGDLS and CDR2 YYNGEE. The CDR3 loop reads CASSVGGGNYGYTF. CDR3 nucleotide sequence: TGTGCCAGCAGCGTAGGAGGAGGGAACTATGGCTACACCTTC.

The V gene is TRBV19, the J gene TRBJ1-2; D is uncertain. This CDR3 contains 15 residues. Looked up from germline, CDR1 is LNHDA and CDR2 is SQIVND (reference sequence). Trimming removed 3 bases from V and 0 bases from J, with 11 bases in between. CDR3 residues: CASSISGGSNYGYTF. As DNA, the CDR3 is TGTGCCAGTAGTATTAGTGGCGGATCTAACTATGGCTACACCTTC.

The genes are TRBV7-2 and TRBJ2-5; no definite D call. This CDR3 contains 14 residues. Germline CDR1 SGHTA, CDR2 FQGNSA. Trimming took 1 base from V and 0 from J, leaving 6 bases between them. In DNA form, the CDR3 reads TGTGCCAGCAGCTTAGTTCGAGACCAAGAGACCCAGTACTTC. This gives the protein CASSLVRDQETQYF.

This sequence joins TRBV5-1 and TRBJ1-1; TRBD1 matches at 10 bases. This CDR3 comprises 16 residues. Per germline, CDR1 SGHRS and CDR2 YFSETQ. V lost 2 bases to trimming and J lost 4 bases; unmatched junction nucleotides: 8. CDR3 DNA sequence: TGCGCCAGCAGCTTTACCGGACAGGGGGGGACCACTGAAGCTTTCTTT. Protein product: CASSFTGQGGTTEAFF.

This chain connects TRBV13 to TRBJ2-3; TRBD1 or TRBD2 may be the D gene (5 bases each). Between the trimmed V and J ends, which lost 6 bases and 8 bases, there was a span of 21 bases. Germline V gene sequence: CDR1 PRHDT, CDR2 FYEKMQ (reference sequence). This CDR3 is 15 amino acids long. This CDR3 is CASSEHPRGSGTQYF. The DNA for the CDR3 is TGTGCCAGCAGTGAACATCCCCGGGGCAGCGGTACGCAGTATTTT.

This chain links TRBV5-6 with TRBJ1-5; tentatively, D is TRBD1 (6 bases). Trimming stripped 2 bases from V and 6 bases from J, with 15 bases between. The V gene's germline CDR1 is SGHDT and CDR2 YYEEEE. This CDR3 is built from 15 residues. This chain's CDR3 is CASSLRVGRGQPQHF. CDR3 bases: TGTGCCAGCAGCTTACGGGTCGGCAGGGGTCAGCCCCAGCATTTT.

The rearrangement joins TRBV27 to TRBJ1-3, with 7 bases identical to TRBD1. The V gene end was trimmed by 6 bases and the J gene end by 0 bases; junction bases not matched to a gene: 5. Looked up from germline, CDR1 is MNHEY and CDR2 is SMNVEV (reference sequence). This CDR3 has 15 amino acids. In nucleotides, the CDR3 is TGTGCCAGCAGATCACGGGACAGCTCTGGAAACACCATATATTTT. Translated, it gives CASRSRDSSGNTIYF.